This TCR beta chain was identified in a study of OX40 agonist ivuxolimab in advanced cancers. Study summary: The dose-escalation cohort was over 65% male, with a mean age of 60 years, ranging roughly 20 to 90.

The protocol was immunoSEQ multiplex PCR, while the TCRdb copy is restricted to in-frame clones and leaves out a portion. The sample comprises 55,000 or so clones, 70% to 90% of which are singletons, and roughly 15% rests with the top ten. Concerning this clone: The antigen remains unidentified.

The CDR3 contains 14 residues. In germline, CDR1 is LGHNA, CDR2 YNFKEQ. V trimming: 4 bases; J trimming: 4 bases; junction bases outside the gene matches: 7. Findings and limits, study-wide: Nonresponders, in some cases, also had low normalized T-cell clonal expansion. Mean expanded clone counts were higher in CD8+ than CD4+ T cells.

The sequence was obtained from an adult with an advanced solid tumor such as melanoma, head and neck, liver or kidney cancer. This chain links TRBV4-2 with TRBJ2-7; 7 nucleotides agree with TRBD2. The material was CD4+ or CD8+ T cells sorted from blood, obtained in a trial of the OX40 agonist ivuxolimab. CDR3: CASSPSAGVYEQYF. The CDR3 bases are TGTGCCAGCAGCCCAAGCGCGGGAGTGTACGAGCAGTACTTC.